This entry lists 21 T cell receptor beta chains sequenced from one sample in a study of CD8+ T cells in alopecia areata. As the sequencing template, cDNA was produced by extracting RNA and reverse transcribing it. Here immunoSEQ multiplex PCR was the method, and the copy in TCRdb shows in-frame clones only, minus some. The sample contains 150,000 to 200,000 clones, 50% to 70% of which appear only once. This specimen was CD4+ T cells sorted from blood, taken at week 0. All receptors derive from a human donor with alopecia areata.

This sequence joins TRBV30 and TRBJ2-7, with D possibly being TRBD1 or TRBD2 (5 bases each). V was shortened by 0 bases and J by 7 bases, with 22 bases between the two germline ends. Germline CDR1 reads GTSNPN; CDR2 reads SVGIG (reference sequence). The CDR3 contains 16 residues. This CDR3 is CAWSVSSGGPTREQYF. In nucleotides, the CDR3 is TGTGCCTGGAGTGTATCGAGTGGGGGACCCACCCGGGAGCAGTACTTC.

The count of this clone is one. The rearrangement joins TRBV29-1 to TRBJ1-1, with D perhaps TRBD1 (6 bases). Germline V gives CDR1 SQVTM, CDR2 ANQGSEA. The CDR3 covers 13 residues. The V end lost 6 bases, the J end lost 1 base, and 12 bases lay between the germline ends. Here the CDR3 reads CSVRGRENTEAFF. The CDR3 region has the DNA TGCAGCGTCAGGGGCAGGGAGAACACTGAAGCTTTCTTT.

The chain links TRBV27 to TRBJ1-5; D unresolved. This CDR3 has 12 amino acids. Germline V lookup: CDR1 MNHEY, CDR2 SMNVEV (reference sequence). The V end was cut by 6 bases, the J end by 0 bases, with 3 bases between. The CDR3 region is CASSHSNQPQHF. The CDR3 DNA follows: TGTGCCAGCAGCCATAGCAATCAGCCCCAGCATTTT.

The sample holds one count of this clone. The chain is built from TRBV6-5 and TRBJ2-3; 9 nucleotides agree with TRBD2. This CDR3 comprises 15 residues. V was clipped by 5 bases and J by 1 base; unmatched bases: 4. Per the germline V gene, CDR1 is MNHEY and CDR2 is SVGAGI. The CDR3 sequence is CASSTERGGTDTQYF. The CDR3 DNA sequence: TGTGCCAGCAGTACGGAGCGGGGGGGCACAGATACGCAGTATTTT.

J is TRBJ2-2 and V is TRBV6-1; D is perhaps TRBD1 (6 bases). Between the trimmed V and J ends, which lost 7 bases and 0 bases, there was a span of 12 bases. CDR3 size: 15 residues. Germline loops: CDR1 MNHNS, CDR2 SASEGT. The DNA for the CDR3 is TGTGCCAGCATCATGACAGGCTCGAACACCGGGGAGCTGTTTTTT. This translates into CASIMTGSNTGELFF.

This clone was detected a few times. This chain uses TRBV2 with TRBJ1-5; 8 positions agree with TRBD1. The CDR3 length is 14 residues. Per the germline V gene, CDR1 is SNHLY and CDR2 is FYNNEI. With 5 bases clipped from V and 7 bases from J, the junction kept 7 bases outside the gene matches. CDR3 DNA sequence: TGTGCCAGCAGTTCTGCAGGGGGCCGACAGCCCCAGCATTTT. This translates into CASSSAGGRQPQHF.

This clone was observed a few times. The chain employs TRBV4-2 and TRBJ2-1; D is possibly TRBD1 (6 bases). The CDR3 is 15 amino acids. V lost 2 bases, J lost 1 base, and 9 bases lay in between. Germline V lookup: CDR1 LGHNA, CDR2 YNFKEQ. The CDR3 DNA reads as TGTGCCAGCAGCCAAATTCAGGGGTCCTACAATGAGCAGTTCTTC. Amino acids: CASSQIQGSYNEQFF.

V and J are TRBV9 and TRBJ1-2; 9 bases map to TRBD1. V lost 3 bases, J lost 8 bases, and 14 bases stayed unmatched. The CDR3 runs 16 residues. Germline assignment: CDR1 SGDLS and CDR2 YYNGEE. The CDR3 nucleotides read TGTGCCAGCAGCGCCCGACAGGGGGGCGCCGTTGAAGGCTACACCTTC. As protein: CASSARQGGAVEGYTF.

V usage is TRBV15 and J usage is TRBJ1-4; D is ambiguous. The V end was cut by 0 bases, the J end by 8 bases, with 16 bases between. CDR3 length: 16 amino acids. CDR1 and CDR2 from the germline V gene are LNHNV and YYDKDF (reference sequence). The DNA of the CDR3 is TGTGCCACCAGCAGAGAACAGAGGGTGGGAGGCGAAAAACTGTTTTTT. Its translation: CATSREQRVGGEKLFF.

This clone showed up just a few times. V gene TRBV4-2 combines with J gene TRBJ2-5; 9 bases match TRBD2. V dropped 0 bases and J dropped 7; count of bases not matched to a gene: 18. The CDR3 is 19 amino acids. Germline CDR1 LGHNA, CDR2 YNFKEQ. In DNA form, the CDR3 reads TGTGCCAGCAGCCAAGATCCCTCCGGCAGCGGGGGGCCCATCCCGACCCAGTACTTC. Residues: CASSQDPSGSGGPIPTQYF.

This chain links TRBV19 with TRBJ1-1; 7 nucleotides line up with TRBD1. After removal of 3 bases from V and 3 bases from J, the junction contained 1 base not matched to a gene. CDR1 is LNHDA, CDR2 SQIVND, per germline (reference sequence). This CDR3 contains 13 residues. The CDR3 nucleotides read TGTGCCAGTAGTATGACAGGGCACACTGAAGCTTTCTTT. Its protein product is CASSMTGHTEAFF.

The chain has TRBV29-1 and TRBJ1-2; D gene uncertain. V lost 3 bases and J 2 bases, leaving 19 bases between the germline ends. Germline V gene sequence: CDR1 SQVTM, CDR2 ANQGSEA. This CDR3 comprises 16 residues. CDR3 nucleotides: TGCAGCGTTGATTCTGGTGCGAAAGTTTCCAACTATGGCTACACCTTC. Encoded protein: CSVDSGAKVSNYGYTF.

The genes are TRBV15 and TRBJ1-1; D is possibly TRBD1 (5 bases). The CDR3 totals 13 residues. Per the germline V gene, CDR1 is LNHNV and CDR2 is YYDKDF (reference sequence). The ends were cut back, 4 bases at V and 1 base at J, with 7 bases in the middle. CDR3 sequence (DNA): TGTGCCACCAGCAAAGACAGGAACACTGAAGCTTTCTTT. Amino acid sequence: CATSKDRNTEAFF.

This sequence joins TRBV20-1 and TRBJ2-1, with 10 bases aligning to TRBD1. Germline V lookup: CDR1 DFQATT, CDR2 SNEGSKA (reference sequence). This CDR3 has 11 amino acids. Here the CDR3 reads CSGTGEGEQFF. The DNA of the CDR3 is TGCAGCGGGACAGGGGAGGGTGAGCAGTTCTTC.

The chain is built from TRBV29-1 and TRBJ1-4; D is unresolved. V shed 6 bases and J shed 2 bases, with 10 bases lying between them. CDR1 SQVTM and CDR2 ANQGSEA come from the germline V gene. This CDR3 contains 13 residues. In nucleotides, the CDR3 is TGCAGCGTCTCGGGCAGGACTAATGAAAAACTGTTTTTT. As protein: CSVSGRTNEKLFF.

The chain couples TRBV30 to TRBJ2-3, with TRBD1 as a possible D gene (5 bases). Germline CDR1 reads GTSNPN; CDR2 reads SVGIG (reference sequence). The CDR3 loop spans 12 amino acids. Trimming pared 5 bases from V and 3 bases from J, leaving 9 bases between. The CDR3: CAWGAGTDTQYF. The CDR3 DNA reads TGTGCCTGGGGGGCAGGGACAGATACGCAGTATTTT. Full variable domain (outside the CDR3, taken from reference TRBV30 and TRBJ2-3): SQTIHQWPATLVQPVGSPLSLECTVEGTSNPNLYWYRQAAGRGLQLLFYSVGIGQISSEVPQNLSASRPQDRQFILSSKKLLLSDSGFYLCAWGAGTDTQYFGPGTRLTVL.

The CDR3 loop is CASSLGALNTEKLFF. CDR3 nucleotides: TGCGCCAGCAGCTTGGGCGCCCTTAACACTGAAAAACTGTTTTTT. The rearrangement uses TRBV5-1 and TRBJ1-4, with D hard to call. V shed 0 bases and J shed 7 bases, with 13 bases lying between them. Germline V gene data show CDR1 as SGHRS and CDR2 as YFSETQ. The CDR3 totals 15 residues.

This clone was detected only a few times. This chain uses TRBV29-1 with TRBJ2-7; possible D gene TRBD1, 5 bases. The germline V gene encodes CDR1 SQVTM and CDR2 ANQGSEA. The CDR3 is made up of 11 amino acids. The V end was cut by 7 bases, the J end by 3 bases, with 10 bases between. The CDR3 region has the DNA TGCAGCGCGGAGCAGGGCTACGAGCAGTACTTC. The encoded protein is CSAEQGYEQYF.

The chain has TRBV4-2 and TRBJ2-1, with D perhaps matching TRBD2 (6 bases). The germline V gene has CDR1 LGHNA and CDR2 YNFKEQ. The CDR3 covers 13 residues. V dropped 3 bases and J dropped 10 bases, with 13 bases sitting between them. This CDR3 reads CASSQPTSYEQFF. CDR3 nucleotide sequence: TGTGCCAGCAGCCAGCCCACTAGCTACGAGCAGTTCTTC.

Only a few counts were recorded for this clone. The V call is TRBV7-2, the J call TRBJ2-2, with 11 bases matching TRBD2. Trimming at V came to 5 bases and at J to 3 bases, leaving 14 bases not matched to a gene. There are 19 residues in the CDR3. Per the germline V gene, CDR1 is SGHTA and CDR2 is FQGNSA. CDR3 in amino acids: CASSTRSSGGAVDTGELFF. Here the CDR3 DNA reads TGTGCCAGCAGCACCCGGAGTAGCGGGGGGGCCGTAGACACCGGGGAGCTGTTTTTT. Based on the CDR3 plus reference TRBV7-2 and TRBJ2-2, the full variable domain is GAGVSQSPSNKVTEKGKDVELRCDPISGHTALYWYRQSLGQGLEFLIYFQGNSAPDKSGLPSDRFSAERTGGSVSTLTIQRTQQEDSAVYLCASSTRSSGGAVDTGELFFGEGSRLTVL.

This clone was seen a single time. The rearrangement links TRBV20-1 to TRBJ2-6; 7 bases line up with TRBD2. The length of the CDR3 is 11 residues. V lost 6 bases, J lost 9 bases, and 2 bases stayed unmatched. Germline CDR1 and CDR2: DFQATT and SNEGSKA (reference sequence). CDR3 protein: CSASGGNVLTF. DNA for the CDR3: TGCAGTGCGTCGGGAGGCAACGTCCTGACTTTC.